These T cell receptor beta chains were read from a single sample in a study of blood T cell repertoires in COVID-19. Here immunoSEQ multiplex PCR was the method, and the copy in TCRdb shows in-frame clones only, minus some. The sample contains 40,000 to 60,000 clones, 79% of which appear only once. The sample comprised peripheral blood. The origin of the receptors is an older man with acute or convalescent COVID-19. CDR3s include the opening cysteine and the closing phenylalanine or tryptophan.

J gene	V gene	CDR3 protein
TRBJ2-7	TRBV4-3	CASSPAGADEQYF
TRBJ2-3	TRBV5-8	CASSSGGSGRDTQYF
TRBJ2-2	TRBV7-2	CASSLAAGTSGRANTGELFF
TRBJ2-3	TRBV5-5	CASSWGDRRDTQYF
TRBJ2-2	TRBV25-1	CASSELAGRGELFF
TRBJ2-5	TRBV9	CASSPQAGGLETQYF
TRBJ2-5	TRBV28	CAFGMPGPMARRETQYF
TRBJ2-3	TRBV7-3	CASSAGTGDTDTQYF
TRBJ1-2	TRBV6-5	CASSYSGGRFHYGYTF
TRBJ2-5	TRBV3-1/TRBV3-2	CASSQAGEETQYF
TRBJ2-3	TRBV7-2	CASSSETGTSGTDTQYF
TRBJ2-3	TRBV28	CASSRTGGLTDTQYF
TRBJ2-1	TRBV10-3	CAISEDPPGSYNEQFF
TRBJ1-5	TRBV30	CAWSAWTGPTQPQHF
TRBJ2-1	TRBV7-6	CASSLDITGAYNEQFF
TRBJ1-5	TRBV19	CASSIRGQPQHF
TRBJ2-4	TRBV19	CASSILDLEGNIQYF